This T cell receptor (beta chain) was identified in a study of blood T cell repertoires in COVID-19 (dated by TCRdb to the early 2020s). Turning to the overall study: The collaborator samples originated in the United States, Italy and Spain and spanned the acute and convalescent phases of COVID-19. The material from the prospective study consisted of cDNA or gDNA derived from T cells, B-cell-depleted T cells, or PBMCs. The dataset comprised deeply sampled blood TCRbeta repertoires from subjects exposed to, actively infected with, or recovered from COVID-19. The repertoires were released in a freely available public database intended as a resource for research on the immune response to SARS-CoV-2. The samples were drawn from the first 160 participants of the ongoing ImmuneRACE study and from more than 1,000 subjects provided by 6 global collaborators. A de-identified subject ID, COVID-19 status, age in years and sex were almost always included in the sample metadata. Where available, HLA class I and class II types were taken from metadata supplied by the sample provider and were not determined by assay-based typing.

One collaborating source in Seattle enrolled patients during active infection and followed them longitudinally through the course of disease. Each collaborating institution followed its own protocols to collect whole blood in K2EDTA tubes. For TCRbeta analysis, collaborators shipped samples in one of three forms: frozen whole blood, isolated PBMCs, or DNA extracted from either of those sample types. Summary of the overall study and its limitations: How much clinical and demographic metadata was included differed by source and by participant, and the metadata was provided uncurated.

TCRbeta CDR3 regions were amplified from genomic DNA by means of the immunoSEQ Assay, a bias-controlled multiplex PCR. The authors' pipeline ran thus. The number of nucleated cells in each sample was estimated from the amplification of reference gene primers within the assay. To quantify the absolute abundance of each unique TCRbeta CDR3 rearrangement, sequence reads were collapsed and filtered. For each sample, productive Simpson clonality was calculated as the square root of Simpson's diversity index across productive rearrangements. TCRdb limited this immuneACCESS table to in-frame rearrangements with V and J called. A share of clones is missing; checked studies link under half to unresolved V genes, and the rest is unexplained. Clone size and V and J calls were adopted from that table, with D and trimming inferred from the DNA. This sample gives just over 350,000 clones in total; 75% to 90% of them show up just once. Less than 9% of the sample is in the top ten clones.

In regard to this clone: Its antigen specificity is not known. The input lacks base qualities; no much larger clone sits a single base away.

CDR1 and CDR2 are drawn from the germline V gene: KGHSH, LQKENI. The trim is 4 bases for V and 0 bases for J, with a gap of 16 bases between the germline ends. From the cysteine up to the phenylalanine, the CDR3 has a length of 18 residues. The entry retains the CDR3 DNA only, 54 bases that are in frame from base 1. The chain is encoded by TRBV18 joined to TRBJ2-6, and perhaps TRBD2 as D gene, on 5 matching bases. The clonotype originates from a woman aged 55-70 years with COVID-19, enrolled during active disease. Sequenced: peripheral blood. The CDR3 is CASSQTQRGTSGANVLTF. The nucleotide sequence reads TGTGCCAGCTCACAGACGCAACGGGGTACCTCTGGGGCCAACGTCCTGACTTTC.